This note documents a single TCR beta chain sequence. The sample is drawn from a study of blood T cell repertoires in COVID-19. On the study more broadly: Samples of COVID-19 (acute and convalescent) were obtained from the United States, Italy and Spain. T cells, B-cell-depleted T cells, or PBMCs provided the cDNA or gDNA that served as material.

Germline V gene sequence: CDR1 LNHDA, CDR2 SQIVND (reference sequence). V gave up 3 bases and J gave up 6 bases, with 17 bases separating them. This CDR3 region has 15 residues. In the original processing: Estimation of nucleated cell counts was performed using reference gene primer amplification. The assay was immunoSEQ multiplex PCR, and TCRdb's table has in-frame clones only and misses some. V and J calls and clone size follow that table, whereas D and trimming were derived from the DNA. The sample shows approximately 210,000 clones, 80% to 90% of them seen only once. Sequencing input: peripheral blood. The sequence came from a man younger than 30 with active or convalescent COVID-19. V and J are TRBV19 and TRBJ2-5, with a tentative D call TRBD1 (6 bases). The CDR3 region is CASSILGASIQTQYF. The CDR3 DNA is TGTGCCAGTAGTATCCTGGGGGCTAGCATACAGACCCAGTACTTC. Based on the CDR3 plus reference TRBV19 and TRBJ2-5, the full variable domain is DGGITQSPKYLFRKEGQNVTLSCEQNLNHDAMYWYRQDPGQGLRLIYYSQIVNDFQKGDIAEGYSVSREKKESFPLTVTSAQKNPTAFYLCASSILGASIQTQYFGPGTRLLVL.